One and the same sample provided the 3 T cell receptor beta chains below, sequenced in a study of T-cell reconstitution after alpha-beta-depleted transplantation in children. A library of TCRbeta sequences, prepared with unique molecular identifiers, was generated. TCRdb recomputed calls from the PCR reads with MiXCR, one row per CDR3 protein. Among roughly 490,000 distinct CDR3 sequences listed, roughly 11% were seen once. Sequences were derived from PBMCs, mostly from graft donor cells, sampled 180 days after TCRalphabeta/CD19-depleted stem cell transplant. The receptors originated from a female patient aged 2-9 years who had a stem cell transplant for aplastic anemia, so the T cells may come from the graft donor.

There are a few counts of this clonotype. The chain uses TRBV20-1 and TRBJ2-7, with 8 bases fitting TRBD1. From germline, CDR1 is DFQATT and CDR2 SNEGSKA (reference sequence). Trimming at V came to 2 bases and at J to 2 bases, leaving 5 bases not matched to a gene. The length of the CDR3 is 14 residues. This CDR3 reads CSARPGGPAYEQYF. The CDR3 region has the DNA TGCAGTGCTAGACCAGGGGGCCCGGCCTACGAGCAGTACTTC.

The table lists this clonotype with many counts. The chain employs TRBV6-1 and TRBJ2-7, with 11 positions matching TRBD1. This CDR3 contains 15 residues. The V and J ends lost 6 bases and 9 bases, in that order; junction bases with no gene match: 13. The germline V gene has CDR1 MNHNS and CDR2 SASEGT. Here the CDR3 reads CASSLGQGGSSGQYF. The CDR3 nucleotides are TGTGCCAGCAGCCTGGGACAGGGGGGCTCCTCTGGGCAGTACTTC.

This clonotype has a handful of counts. The chain couples TRBV5-1 to TRBJ2-5; D might be TRBD1 or TRBD2, each matching 5 bases. This CDR3 region has 11 residues. Germline CDR1 SGHRS, CDR2 YFSETQ. V dropped 7 bases and J dropped 3 bases, with 7 bases sitting between them. The DNA of the CDR3 is TGCGCCAGCCGGGACGAAGAGACCCAGTACTTC. Protein product: CASRDEETQYF.